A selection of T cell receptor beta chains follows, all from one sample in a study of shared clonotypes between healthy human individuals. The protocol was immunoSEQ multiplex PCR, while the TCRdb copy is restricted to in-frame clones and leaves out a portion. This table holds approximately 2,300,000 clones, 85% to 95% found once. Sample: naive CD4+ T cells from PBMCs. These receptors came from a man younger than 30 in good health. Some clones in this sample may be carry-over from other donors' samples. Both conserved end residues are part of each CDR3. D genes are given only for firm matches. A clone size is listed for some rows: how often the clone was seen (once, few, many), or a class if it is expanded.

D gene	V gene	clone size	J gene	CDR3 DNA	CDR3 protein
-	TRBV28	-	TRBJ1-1	TGTGCCAGCAGTTTACTGATACATGGGGGCTTAACTGAAGCTTTCTTT	CASSLLIHGGLTEAFF
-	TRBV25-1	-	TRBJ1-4	TGTGCCAGCAGAACCAGTGCACCCCTTAATGAAAAACTGTTTTTT	CASRTSAPLNEKLFF
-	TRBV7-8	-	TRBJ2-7	TGTGCCAGCAGCCCTATGGCGGCGGGGCCCTACGAGCAGTACTTC	CASSPMAAGPYEQYF
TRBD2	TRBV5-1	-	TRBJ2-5	TGCGCCAGCAGCCGCCTCAGGGAGTCGCGGGAGGGCCAAGAGACCCAGTACTTC	CASSRLRESREGQETQYF
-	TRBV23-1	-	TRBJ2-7	TGCGCCAGCAGTCAAACAGGGAGCAACTACGAGCAGTACTTC	CASSQTGSNYEQYF
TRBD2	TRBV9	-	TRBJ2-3	TGTGCCAGCAGGGCCGGAGCGGGATATTACACAGATACGCAGTATTTT	CASRAGAGYYTDTQYF
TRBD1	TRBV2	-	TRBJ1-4	TGTGCCAGCGGCCGAGGGACAGATTATGAAAAACTGTTTTTT	CASGRGTDYEKLFF
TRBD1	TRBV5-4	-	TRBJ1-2	TGTGCCAGCAGCCTGACAGGGGGGGGTGGCTACACCTTC	CASSLTGGGGYTF
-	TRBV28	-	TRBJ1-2	TGTGCCAGCAGTTTAAAATTGGCAGACTATGGCTACACCTTC	CASSLKLADYGYTF
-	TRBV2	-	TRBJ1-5	TGTGCCAGCAGTGATCCCCAGCCCCAGCATTTT	CASSDPQPQHF
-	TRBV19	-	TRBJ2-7	TGTGCCAGTAGGGAGACAGGATCAGGCTACGAGCAGTACTTC	CASRETGSGYEQYF
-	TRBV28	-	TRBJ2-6	TGTGCCAGCAGTCCGGGTGGTGGGGCCAACGTCCTGACTTTC	CASSPGGGANVLTF
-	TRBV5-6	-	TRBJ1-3	TGTGCCAGCAGCATCGGACCCCACTCTGGAAACACCATATATTTT	CASSIGPHSGNTIYF
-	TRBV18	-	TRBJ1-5	TGTGCCAGCTCACCAATGGACACCTATCAGCCCCAGCATTTT	CASSPMDTYQPQHF
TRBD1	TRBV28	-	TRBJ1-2	TGTGCCGCCGTTTCCCAGGGACAGGGTGGCTACACCTTC	CAAVSQGQGGYTF
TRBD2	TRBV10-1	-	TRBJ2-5	TGCGCCAGCAGTGAGGGGCAACTCTATACTAGCGGGATCCAACAAGAGACCCAGTACTTC	CASSEGQLYTSGIQQETQYF
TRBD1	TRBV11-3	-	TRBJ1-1	TGTGCCAGCAGCTCGGGGACAGGGATGAACACTGAAGCTTTCTTT	CASSSGTGMNTEAFF
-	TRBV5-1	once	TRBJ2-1	TGCGCCAGCAGCCCGGACTCCCCCCGGGCCAATGAGCAGTTCTTC	CASSPDSPRANEQFF
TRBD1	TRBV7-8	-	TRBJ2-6	TGTGCCAGCAGCTTAGGGGGACAGGGGGTGAAGAGCTCTGGGGCCAACGTCCTGACTTTC	CASSLGGQGVKSSGANVLTF
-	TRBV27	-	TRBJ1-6	TGTGCCAGCAGTACCAGCTCCTATAATTCACCCCTCCACTTT	CASSTSSYNSPLHF
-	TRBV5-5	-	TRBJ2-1	TGTGCCAGCAGCTTGTCTGGGGAGCAGTTCTTC	CASSLSGEQFF
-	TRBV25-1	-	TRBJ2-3	TGTGCCAGCAGTGAATATCTGGCTTCAAGCACAGATACGCAGTATTTT	CASSEYLASSTDTQYF
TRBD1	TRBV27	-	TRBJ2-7	TGTGCCAGCAGTCCAGACAGGGCCCGAATCTACGAGCAGTACTTC	CASSPDRARIYEQYF
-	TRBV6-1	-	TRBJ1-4	TGTGCCAGCAGAGGACAGCTAAATGAAAAACTGTTTTTT	CASRGQLNEKLFF
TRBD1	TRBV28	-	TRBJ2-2	TGTGCCAGCAGTTCATGGACAGGGAAGAACACCGGGGAGCTGTTTTTT	CASSSWTGKNTGELFF
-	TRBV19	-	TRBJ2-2	TGTGCCAGTATGGGACCGGGAAGAAGGTACACCGGGGAGCTGTTTTTT	CASMGPGRRYTGELFF
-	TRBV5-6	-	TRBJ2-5	TGTGCCAGCAGCTTGGAAGGCCAAGAGACCCAGTACTTC	CASSLEGQETQYF
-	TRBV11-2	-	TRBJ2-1	TGTGCCAGCAGCTGGAAAGTGACCTACAATGAGCAGTTCTTC	CASSWKVTYNEQFF
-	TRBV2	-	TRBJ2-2	TGTGCCAGCAGGGGGGACTCTTCGAACACCGGGGAGCTGTTTTTT	CASRGDSSNTGELFF
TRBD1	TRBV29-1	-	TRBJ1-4	TGCAGCGTGGGCGACAGGGCTGGTAATGAAAAACTGTTTTTT	CSVGDRAGNEKLFF
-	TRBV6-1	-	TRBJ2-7	TGTGCCAGCAGATGGCAGGGGGGTCCCACCTACGAGCAGTACTTC	CASRWQGGPTYEQYF
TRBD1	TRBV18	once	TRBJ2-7	TGTGCCAGCTCACCACCGTCGACAGGGTTCTACGAGCAGTACTTC	CASSPPSTGFYEQYF
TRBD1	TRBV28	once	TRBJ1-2	TGTGCCAGCAAAAGTGGGGACAGATGGGGCTACACCTTC	CASKSGDRWGYTF
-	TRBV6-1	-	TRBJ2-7	TGTGCCAGCAGGCGTCGGGACACTGGGGAGCAGTACTTC	CASRRRDTGEQYF
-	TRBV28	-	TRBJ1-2	TGTGCCAGCAGCCCCCCTGGTTCAACTAACTATGGCTACACCTTC	CASSPPGSTNYGYTF
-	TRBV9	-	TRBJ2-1	TGTGCCAGCAGCGTAGTTGGGCAGGGGCCCTTAGTTGATGAGCAGTTCTTC	CASSVVGQGPLVDEQFF
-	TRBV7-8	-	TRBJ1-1	TGTGCCAGCACCAATGGGGTTCCACCGAACACTGAAGCTTTCTTT	CASTNGVPPNTEAFF
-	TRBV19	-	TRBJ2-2	TGTGCCAGTAGTACCACAGGCCACGGGGAGCTGTTTTTT	CASSTTGHGELFF
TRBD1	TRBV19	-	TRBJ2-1	TGTGCCAGTAGTGTGGGACAGGGGGCGCATAATGAGCAGTTCTTC	CASSVGQGAHNEQFF
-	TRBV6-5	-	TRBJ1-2	TGTGCCAGCAGTTATAAGGGGGGCGCTTTTGGCTACACCTTC	CASSYKGGAFGYTF
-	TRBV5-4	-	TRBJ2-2	TGTGCCAGCAGCCTGGTGGGGGCCGGCGGCGGGGAGCTGTTTTTT	CASSLVGAGGGELFF
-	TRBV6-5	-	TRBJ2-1	TGTGCCAGCAGTTACCCCTCCAATGAGCAGTTCTTC	CASSYPSNEQFF
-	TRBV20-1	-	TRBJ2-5	TGCAGTGCTAGAGTTTCCTGGGACCAGTACTTC	CSARVSWDQYF
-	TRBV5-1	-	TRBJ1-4	TGCGCCAGCAGCTTGGGACAGTCTAATGAAAAACTGTTTTTT	CASSLGQSNEKLFF
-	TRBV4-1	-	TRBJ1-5	TGCGCCAGCAGCCAAGATTGGCCAGGGGGCAATCAGCCCCAGCATTTT	CASSQDWPGGNQPQHF